This T cell receptor beta chain was captured by sequencing in a study of blood T cell repertoires in COVID-19. Study background: The United States, Italy and Spain were the sources of the acute and convalescent COVID-19 samples. From T cells, B-cell-depleted T cells, or PBMCs came the material, which was cDNA or gDNA.

Per the original methods: How many nucleated cells were present was estimated from reference gene primer amplification. TCRdb keeps only in-frame clones here, not all; method: immunoSEQ multiplex PCR. D and trimming come from the DNA, and the V and J calls and clone size come from that table. Here the sample spans 150,000 to 200,000 clones, 82% being singletons. Trimming cost V 0 bases and J 5 bases; bases outside gene matches: 7. This CDR3 contains 15 residues. Germline CDR1 SGHNT, CDR2 YYREEE (reference sequence). The chain recombines TRBV5-4 with TRBJ2-7, with 8 bases lining up with TRBD1. What was sequenced was peripheral blood. The receptor was derived from a woman aged 80 or over with acute or convalescent COVID-19. The CDR3 sequence: CASSLDPGGRNEQYF. CDR3 coding DNA: TGTGCCAGCAGCTTGGATCCAGGGGGCAGGAACGAGCAGTACTTC.